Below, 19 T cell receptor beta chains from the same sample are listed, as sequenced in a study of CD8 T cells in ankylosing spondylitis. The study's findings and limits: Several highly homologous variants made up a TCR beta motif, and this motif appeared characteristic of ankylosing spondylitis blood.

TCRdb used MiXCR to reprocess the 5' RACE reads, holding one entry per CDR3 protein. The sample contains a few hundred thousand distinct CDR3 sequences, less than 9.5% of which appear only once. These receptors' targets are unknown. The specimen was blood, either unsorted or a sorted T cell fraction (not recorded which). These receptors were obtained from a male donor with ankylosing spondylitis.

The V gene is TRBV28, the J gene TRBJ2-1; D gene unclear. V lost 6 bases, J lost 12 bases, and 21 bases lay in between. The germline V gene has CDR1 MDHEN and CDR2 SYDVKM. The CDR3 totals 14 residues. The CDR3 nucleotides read TGTGCCAGCAGCTACGCCCGGAACTCCCTATGGCAGTTCTTC. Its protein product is CASSYARNSLWQFF.

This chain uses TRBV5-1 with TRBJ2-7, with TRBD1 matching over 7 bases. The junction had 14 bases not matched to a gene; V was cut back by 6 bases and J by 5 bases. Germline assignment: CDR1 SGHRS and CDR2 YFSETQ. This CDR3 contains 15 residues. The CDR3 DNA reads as TGCGCCAGCACCCTCACGACAGGGCAGGTGGACGAGCAGTACTTC. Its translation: CASTLTTGQVDEQYF.

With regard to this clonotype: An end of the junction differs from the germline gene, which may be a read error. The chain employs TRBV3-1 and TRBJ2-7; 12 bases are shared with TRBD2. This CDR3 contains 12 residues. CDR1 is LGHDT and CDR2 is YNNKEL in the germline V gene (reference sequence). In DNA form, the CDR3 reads TGTGCCAGCAGCCATCGACTAGCGGGAGCCTCCTTC. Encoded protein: CASSHRLAGASF.

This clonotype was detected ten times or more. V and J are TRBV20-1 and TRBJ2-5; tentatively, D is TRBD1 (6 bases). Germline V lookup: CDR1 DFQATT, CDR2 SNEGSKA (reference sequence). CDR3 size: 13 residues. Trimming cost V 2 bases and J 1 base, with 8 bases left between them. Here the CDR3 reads CSARNRAQETQYF. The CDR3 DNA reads TGCAGTGCTAGAAACAGGGCCCAAGAGACCCAGTACTTC.

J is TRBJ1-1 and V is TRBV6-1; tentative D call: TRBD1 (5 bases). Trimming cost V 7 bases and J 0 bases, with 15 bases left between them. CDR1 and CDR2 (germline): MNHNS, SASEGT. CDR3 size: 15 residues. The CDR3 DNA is TGTGCCAGCAAACTGACAGATATACTGAACACTGAAGCTTTCTTT. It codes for CASKLTDILNTEAFF.

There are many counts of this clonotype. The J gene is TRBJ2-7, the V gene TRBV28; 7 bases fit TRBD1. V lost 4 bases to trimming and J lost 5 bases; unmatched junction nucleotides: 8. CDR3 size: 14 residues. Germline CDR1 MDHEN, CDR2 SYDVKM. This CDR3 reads CASSSRGSRNEQYF. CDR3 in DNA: TGTGCCAGCAGTTCCAGGGGGTCTCGGAACGAGCAGTACTTC.

CDR3 in amino acids: CASSFTAGKVYEQYF. For the CDR3, the DNA is TGTGCCAGCAGTTTTACGGCGGGTAAAGTTTACGAGCAGTACTTC. The chain uses TRBV27 and TRBJ2-7; TRBD2 is a possible D gene (5 bases). Trimming removed 3 bases at V and 4 bases at J, with 16 bases between. CDR3 length: 15 amino acids. Germline CDR1 and CDR2: MNHEY and SMNVEV (reference sequence).

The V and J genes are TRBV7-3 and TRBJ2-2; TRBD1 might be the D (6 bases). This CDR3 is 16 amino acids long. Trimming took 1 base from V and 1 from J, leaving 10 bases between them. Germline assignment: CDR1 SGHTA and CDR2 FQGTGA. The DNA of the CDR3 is TGTGCCAGCAGCTTAAATCCGACAGGGAACACCGGGGAGCTGTTTTTT. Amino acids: CASSLNPTGNTGELFF.

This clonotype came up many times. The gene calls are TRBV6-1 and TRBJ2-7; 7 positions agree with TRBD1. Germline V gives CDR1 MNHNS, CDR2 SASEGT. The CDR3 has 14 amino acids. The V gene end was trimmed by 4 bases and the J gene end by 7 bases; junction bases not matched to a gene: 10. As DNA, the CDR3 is TGTGCCAGCAGTGCATCCGGGACAGTAAAAGAGCAGTACTTC. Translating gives CASSASGTVKEQYF.

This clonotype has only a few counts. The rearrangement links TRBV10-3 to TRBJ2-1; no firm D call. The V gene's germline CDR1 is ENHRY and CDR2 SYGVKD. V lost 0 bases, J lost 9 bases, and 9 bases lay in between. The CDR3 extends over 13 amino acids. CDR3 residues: CAISESNVGEQFF. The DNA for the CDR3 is TGTGCCATCAGTGAGTCGAACGTAGGTGAGCAGTTCTTC.

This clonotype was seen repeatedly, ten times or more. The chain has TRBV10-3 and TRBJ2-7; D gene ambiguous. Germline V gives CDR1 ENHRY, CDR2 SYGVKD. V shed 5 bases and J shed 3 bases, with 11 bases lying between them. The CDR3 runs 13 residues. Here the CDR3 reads CAISLAKIYEQYF. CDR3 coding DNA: TGTGCCATCAGTCTGGCGAAAATCTACGAGCAGTACTTC.

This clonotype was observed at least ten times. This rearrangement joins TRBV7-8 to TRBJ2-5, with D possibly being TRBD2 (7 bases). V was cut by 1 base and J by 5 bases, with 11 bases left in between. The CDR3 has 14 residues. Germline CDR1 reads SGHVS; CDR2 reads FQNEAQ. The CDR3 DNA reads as TGTGCCAGCAGCTTAGGGGGGGGCCTGGAGACCCAGTACTTC. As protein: CASSLGGGLETQYF. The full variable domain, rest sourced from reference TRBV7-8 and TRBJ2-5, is GAGVSQSPRYKVAKRGQDVALRCDPISGHVSLFWYQQALGQGPEFLTYFQNEAQLDKSGLPSDRFFAERPEGSVSTLKIQRTQQEDSAVYLCASSLGGGLETQYFGPGTRLLVL.

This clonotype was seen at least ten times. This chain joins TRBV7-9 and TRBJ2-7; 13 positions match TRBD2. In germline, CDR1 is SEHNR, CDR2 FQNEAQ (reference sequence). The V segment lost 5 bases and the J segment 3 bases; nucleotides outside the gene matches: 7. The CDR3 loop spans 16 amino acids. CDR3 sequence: CASSPGTSGADYEQYF. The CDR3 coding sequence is TGTGCCAGCAGCCCCGGGACTAGCGGGGCAGACTACGAGCAGTACTTC. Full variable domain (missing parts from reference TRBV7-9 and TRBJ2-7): DTGVSQNPRHKITKRGQNVTFRCDPISEHNRLYWYRQTLGQGPEFLTYFQNEAQLEKSRLLSDRFSAERPKGSFSTLEIQRTEQGDSAMYLCASSPGTSGADYEQYFGPGTRLTVT.

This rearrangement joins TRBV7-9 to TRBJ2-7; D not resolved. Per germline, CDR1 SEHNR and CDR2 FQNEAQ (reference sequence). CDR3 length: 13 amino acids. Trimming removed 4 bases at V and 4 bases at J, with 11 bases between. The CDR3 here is CASSYLSEYEQYF. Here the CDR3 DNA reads TGTGCCAGCAGCTACCTGTCCGAATACGAGCAGTACTTC.

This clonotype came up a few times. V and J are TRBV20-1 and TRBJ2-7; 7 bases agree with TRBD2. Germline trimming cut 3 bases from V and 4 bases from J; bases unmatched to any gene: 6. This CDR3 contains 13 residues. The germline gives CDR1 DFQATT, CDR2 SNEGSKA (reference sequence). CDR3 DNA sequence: TGCAGTGCTAGGAGCGGGAATGTTTACGAGCAGTACTTC. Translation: CSARSGNVYEQYF.

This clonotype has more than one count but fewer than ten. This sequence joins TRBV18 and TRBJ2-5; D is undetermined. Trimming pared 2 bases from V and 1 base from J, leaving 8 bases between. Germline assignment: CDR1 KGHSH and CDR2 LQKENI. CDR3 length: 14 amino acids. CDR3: CASSPVPRQETQYF. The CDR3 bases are TGTGCCAGCTCACCAGTCCCTCGCCAAGAGACCCAGTACTTC.

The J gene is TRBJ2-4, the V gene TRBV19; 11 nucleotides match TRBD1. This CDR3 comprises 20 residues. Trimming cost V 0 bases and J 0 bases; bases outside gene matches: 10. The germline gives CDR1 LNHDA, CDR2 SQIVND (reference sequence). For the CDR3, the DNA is TGTGCCAGTAGTATAGACGGACAGGGGGCCACCCAGCTAGCCAAAAACATTCAGTACTTC. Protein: CASSIDGQGATQLAKNIQYF.

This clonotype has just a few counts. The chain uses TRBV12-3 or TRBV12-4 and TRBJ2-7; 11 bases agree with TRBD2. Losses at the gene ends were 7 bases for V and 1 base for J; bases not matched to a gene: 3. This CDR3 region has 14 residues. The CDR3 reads CASTSGRISYEQYF. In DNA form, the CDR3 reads TGTGCCAGCACTAGCGGGAGGATATCCTACGAGCAGTACTTC.

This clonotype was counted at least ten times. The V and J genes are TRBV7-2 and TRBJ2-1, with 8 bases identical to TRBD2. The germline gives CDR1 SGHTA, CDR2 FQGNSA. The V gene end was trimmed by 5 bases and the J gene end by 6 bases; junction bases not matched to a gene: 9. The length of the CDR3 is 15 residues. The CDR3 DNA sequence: TGTGCCAGCAGCCAGAGAGCGGGAGTCTCCAATGAGCAGTTCTTC. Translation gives CASSQRAGVSNEQFF. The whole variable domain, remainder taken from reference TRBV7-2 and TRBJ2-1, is GAGVSQSPSNKVTEKGKDVELRCDPISGHTALYWYRQSLGQGLEFLIYFQGNSAPDKSGLPSDRFSAERTGGSVSTLTIQRTQQEDSAVYLCASSQRAGVSNEQFFGPGTRLTVL.